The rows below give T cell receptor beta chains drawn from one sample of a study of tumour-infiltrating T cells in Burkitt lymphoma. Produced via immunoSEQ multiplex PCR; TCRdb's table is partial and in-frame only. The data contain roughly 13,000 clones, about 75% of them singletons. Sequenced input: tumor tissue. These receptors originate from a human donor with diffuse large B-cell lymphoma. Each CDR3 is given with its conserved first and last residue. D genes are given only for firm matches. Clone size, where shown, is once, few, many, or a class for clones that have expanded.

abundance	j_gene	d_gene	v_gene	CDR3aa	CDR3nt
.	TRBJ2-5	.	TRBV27	CASRPTGSETQYF	TGTGCCAGCAGACCGACAGGTTCTGAGACCCAGTACTTC
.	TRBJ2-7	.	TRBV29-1	CSAQRNYEQYF	TGCAGCGCCCAAAGGAACTACGAGCAGTACTTC
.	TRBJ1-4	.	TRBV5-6	CASSLEWGRPNEKLFF	TGTGCCAGCAGCTTGGAATGGGGGCGGCCGAATGAAAAACTGTTTTTT
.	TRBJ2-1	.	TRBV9	CASSVEGGHNEQFF	TGTGCCAGCAGCGTAGAGGGGGGGCACAATGAGCAGTTCTTC
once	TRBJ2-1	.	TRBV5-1	CASSPGTVRAYNEQFF	TGCGCCAGCAGCCCAGGGACTGTTCGTGCCTACAATGAGCAGTTCTTC
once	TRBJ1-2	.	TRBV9	CASSGGSEGYTF	TGTGCCAGCAGCGGGGGCTCGGAAGGCTACACCTTC
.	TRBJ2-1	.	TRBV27	CASSLWRSSYNEQFF	TGTGCCAGCAGTTTGTGGCGGAGCTCCTACAATGAGCAGTTCTTC
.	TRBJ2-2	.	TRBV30	CAWRVNRERGTGELFF	TGTGCCTGGAGGGTAAACAGGGAGCGGGGAACCGGGGAGCTGTTTTTT
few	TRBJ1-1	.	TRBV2	CASSEGTNTEAFF	TGTGCCAGCAGTGAAGGAACCAACACTGAAGCTTTCTTT
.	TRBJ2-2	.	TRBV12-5	CASGPAWGGELFF	TGTGCTAGTGGCCCCGCCTGGGGCGGGGAGCTGTTTTTT
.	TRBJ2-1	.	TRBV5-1	CASSTRTGEYNEQFF	TGCGCCAGCAGCACCAGGACCGGAGAGTACAATGAGCAGTTCTTC
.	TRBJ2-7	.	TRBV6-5	CASSYMVGSYEQYF	TGTGCCAGCAGTTACATGGTGGGGTCCTACGAGCAGTACTTC
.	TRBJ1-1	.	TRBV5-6	CASSLVSGREAFF	TGTGCCAGCAGCTTGGTAAGTGGCCGTGAAGCTTTCTTT
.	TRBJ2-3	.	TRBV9	CASSAWDSNTDTQYF	TGTGCCAGCAGCGCCTGGGACTCCAACACAGATACGCAGTATTTT
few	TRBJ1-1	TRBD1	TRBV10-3	CAISEDRGNTEAFF	TGTGCCATCAGTGAGGACAGGGGGAACACTGAAGCTTTCTTT
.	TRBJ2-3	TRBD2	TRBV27	CASSFPKREESTDTQYF	TGTGCCAGCAGTTTCCCCAAGCGGGAGGAGAGCACAGATACGCAGTATTTT
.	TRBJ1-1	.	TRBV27	CASSPPLGFYTEAFF	TGTGCCAGCAGTCCCCCCTTAGGGTTTTACACTGAAGCTTTCTTT
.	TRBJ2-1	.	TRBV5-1	CASSLNVYSEQFF	TGCGCCAGCAGCTTGAACGTCTACTCGGAGCAGTTCTTC
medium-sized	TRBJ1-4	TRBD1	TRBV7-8	CASSSSGQGPSEKLFF	TGTGCCAGCAGCTCGTCCGGACAGGGGCCTAGTGAAAAACTGTTTTTT
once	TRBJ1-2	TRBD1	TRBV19	CASSPGQGAWGYTF	TGTGCCAGTAGTCCGGGACAGGGGGCGTGGGGCTACACCTTC
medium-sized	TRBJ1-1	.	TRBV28	CASSGRIWNTEAFF	TGTGCCAGCAGTGGACGGATTTGGAACACTGAAGCTTTCTTT
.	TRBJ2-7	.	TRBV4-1	CASSQAEGREQYF	TGCGCCAGCAGCCAAGCAGAGGGGCGCGAGCAGTACTTC
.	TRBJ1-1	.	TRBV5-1	CASRILVGEAFF	TGCGCCAGCAGGATCCTGGTCGGTGAAGCTTTCTTT
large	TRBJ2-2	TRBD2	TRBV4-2	CASSQVAGGDGELFF	TGTGCCAGCAGCCAAGTAGCGGGAGGGGACGGGGAGCTGTTTTTT